This is a list of T cell receptor beta chains from one sample in a study of cytotoxic CD8 clonotypes in ibrutinib-treated CLL. TCRdb's copy holds only in-frame clones and misses some; the assay was immunoSEQ multiplex PCR. The repertoire has 20,000 to 30,000 clones, about 70% of them found once; the top ten carry less than 35%. The source material was PBMCs, sampled after 24 months of ibrutinib treatment. The receptor source for this set is a human donor with chronic lymphocytic leukemia. Both conserved end residues are part of each CDR3. Each record gives: CDR3 protein, CDR3 DNA, CDR3 length, D gene, J gene, clone size, V gene. A D gene is named only where the DNA matches it firmly. Part of the rows lack a size; the others show once, few, many or a class for expanded clones.

CDR3aa: CASSFTGTAGGDEQFF
CDR3nt: TGTGCCAGCAGTTTTACCGGGACCGCCGGCGGGGATGAGCAGTTCTTC
len: 16
d_gene: .
j_gene: TRBJ2-1
abundance: .
v_gene: TRBV27

CDR3aa: CASSTPGLERYGYTF
CDR3nt: TGTGCCAGTAGTACGCCGGGACTGGAAAGATATGGCTACACCTTC
len: 15
d_gene: .
j_gene: TRBJ1-2
abundance: .
v_gene: TRBV19

CDR3aa: CATRDSSGANVLTF
CDR3nt: TGTGCCACCAGGGACAGCTCTGGGGCCAACGTCCTGACTTTC
len: 14
d_gene: TRBD1
j_gene: TRBJ2-6
abundance: once
v_gene: TRBV10-3

CDR3aa: CASSPQGDGNQPQHF
CDR3nt: TGTGCCAGCTCACCACAGGGGGATGGCAATCAGCCCCAGCATTTT
len: 15
d_gene: .
j_gene: TRBJ1-5
abundance: .
v_gene: TRBV18

CDR3aa: CASSQDRADTEAFF
CDR3nt: TGTGCCAGCAGCCAGGACAGGGCGGACACTGAAGCTTTCTTT
len: 14
d_gene: TRBD1
j_gene: TRBJ1-1
abundance: once
v_gene: TRBV5-4

CDR3aa: CASSAQGAFNSPLHF
CDR3nt: TGTGCCAGCAGCGCACAGGGGGCCTTTAATTCACCCCTCCACTTT
len: 15
d_gene: TRBD1
j_gene: TRBJ1-6
abundance: .
v_gene: TRBV6-6

CDR3aa: CASSQEPGNEKLFF
CDR3nt: TGTGCCAGCAGCCAAGAGCCGGGGAATGAAAAACTGTTTTTT
len: 14
d_gene: .
j_gene: TRBJ1-4
abundance: .
v_gene: TRBV5-4

CDR3aa: CASSPPAGGYEQYF
CDR3nt: TGTGCCAGCAGCCCCCCGGCTGGCGGGTACGAGCAGTACTTC
len: 14
d_gene: .
j_gene: TRBJ2-7
abundance: .
v_gene: TRBV5-4

CDR3aa: CASSLSPSDTIYF
CDR3nt: TGTGCCAGCAGTTTATCGCCCAGCGACACCATATATTTT
len: 13
d_gene: .
j_gene: TRBJ1-3
abundance: .
v_gene: TRBV27

CDR3aa: CASRPLAGGLKTQYF
CDR3nt: TGTGCCAGCAGGCCTCTAGCGGGGGGGCTCAAGACCCAGTACTTC
len: 15
d_gene: TRBD2
j_gene: TRBJ2-5
abundance: .
v_gene: TRBV7-6

CDR3aa: CSVWDPGTDYEQYF
CDR3nt: TGCAGCGTCTGGGACCCCGGGACAGACTACGAGCAGTACTTC
len: 14
d_gene: TRBD1
j_gene: TRBJ2-7
abundance: .
v_gene: TRBV29-1

CDR3aa: CASSLGQGSYEQYF
CDR3nt: TGTGCCAGCAGCTTGGGGCAGGGCTCCTACGAGCAGTACTTC
len: 14
d_gene: .
j_gene: TRBJ2-7
abundance: .
v_gene: TRBV5-6

CDR3aa: CASSPQGQGGYNEQFF
CDR3nt: TGCGCCAGCAGCCCCCAGGGACAGGGAGGATACAATGAGCAGTTCTTC
len: 16
d_gene: TRBD1
j_gene: TRBJ2-1
abundance: .
v_gene: TRBV5-1

CDR3aa: CASSQDRTGFGYTF
CDR3nt: TGTGCCAGCAGCCAAGACCGGACAGGGTTTGGCTACACCTTC
len: 14
d_gene: TRBD1
j_gene: TRBJ1-2
abundance: .
v_gene: TRBV4-2

CDR3aa: CASSPDRGPYGYTF
CDR3nt: TGCGCCAGCAGCCCGGACAGGGGTCCCTATGGCTACACCTTC
len: 14
d_gene: TRBD1
j_gene: TRBJ1-2
abundance: few
v_gene: TRBV5-1

CDR3aa: CASSYGRGYTF
CDR3nt: TGTGCCAGCAGTTACGGGAGGGGCTACACCTTC
len: 11
d_gene: .
j_gene: TRBJ1-2
abundance: .
v_gene: TRBV6-9

CDR3aa: CASSRWANEKLFF
CDR3nt: TGCGCCAGCAGCCGCTGGGCCAATGAAAAACTGTTTTTT
len: 13
d_gene: .
j_gene: TRBJ1-4
abundance: .
v_gene: TRBV4-1

CDR3aa: CASSLESSVNTEAFF
CDR3nt: TGTGCCAGCAGCTTAGAGTCGAGTGTGAACACTGAAGCTTTCTTT
len: 15
d_gene: .
j_gene: TRBJ1-1
abundance: .
v_gene: TRBV11-2

CDR3aa: CASAPGTVYGYTF
CDR3nt: TGTGCCAGTGCCCCCGGGACAGTCTATGGCTACACCTTC
len: 13
d_gene: TRBD1
j_gene: TRBJ1-2
abundance: once
v_gene: TRBV19

CDR3aa: CASSDPGKAGDEQYF
CDR3nt: TGTGCCAGCAGTGACCCGGGAAAAGCGGGGGACGAGCAGTACTTC
len: 15
d_gene: TRBD2
j_gene: TRBJ2-7
abundance: few
v_gene: TRBV25-1

CDR3aa: CASSQDSMAGSRHEQYF
CDR3nt: TGTGCCAGCAGCCAAGATTCGATGGCTGGCTCAAGGCACGAGCAGTACTTC
len: 17
d_gene: .
j_gene: TRBJ2-7
abundance: once
v_gene: TRBV14

CDR3aa: CASSKDRGLYEQYF
CDR3nt: TGTGCCAGCAGCAAGGACAGGGGATTGTACGAGCAGTACTTC
len: 14
d_gene: TRBD1
j_gene: TRBJ2-7
abundance: .
v_gene: TRBV5-6

CDR3aa: CASSPLSNQETQYF
CDR3nt: TGTGCCAGCAGCCCCCTATCGAACCAAGAGACCCAGTACTTC
len: 14
d_gene: .
j_gene: TRBJ2-5
abundance: .
v_gene: TRBV11-2

CDR3aa: CASSLEPQETQYF
CDR3nt: TGTGCCAGCAGCTTGGAACCTCAAGAGACCCAGTACTTC
len: 13
d_gene: .
j_gene: TRBJ2-5
abundance: .
v_gene: TRBV5-6

CDR3aa: CASRSQGRSSYEQYF
CDR3nt: TGTGCCAGTAGATCACAGGGAAGAAGCTCCTACGAGCAGTACTTC
len: 15
d_gene: .
j_gene: TRBJ2-7
abundance: .
v_gene: TRBV19

CDR3aa: CASSPTGGVLETQYF
CDR3nt: TGTGCCAGCTCACCAACCGGGGGGGTTTTGGAGACCCAGTACTTC
len: 15
d_gene: TRBD2
j_gene: TRBJ2-5
abundance: few
v_gene: TRBV18

CDR3aa: CSVTGQITNEQYF
CDR3nt: TGCAGCGTTACAGGACAGATTACTAACGAGCAGTACTTC
len: 13
d_gene: .
j_gene: TRBJ2-7
abundance: .
v_gene: TRBV29-1

CDR3aa: CASSWGVQGSSYEQYF
CDR3nt: TGTGCCAGCAGCTGGGGAGTACAGGGATCCTCCTACGAGCAGTACTTC
len: 16
d_gene: .
j_gene: TRBJ2-7
abundance: .
v_gene: TRBV5-4

CDR3aa: CASSRTGARLEEQYF
CDR3nt: TGTGCCAGCTCACGAACAGGGGCCAGATTGGAAGAGCAGTACTTC
len: 15
d_gene: TRBD1
j_gene: TRBJ2-7
abundance: medium-sized
v_gene: TRBV18

CDR3aa: CASSRDATNEKLFF
CDR3nt: TGCGCCAGCAGCCGGGATGCAACTAATGAAAAACTGTTTTTT
len: 14
d_gene: .
j_gene: TRBJ1-4
abundance: few
v_gene: TRBV5-1

CDR3aa: CASSPPTTYEQYF
CDR3nt: TGTGCCAGCAGCCCCCCGACGACCTACGAGCAGTACTTC
len: 13
d_gene: .
j_gene: TRBJ2-7
abundance: .
v_gene: TRBV9

CDR3aa: CASSSGGENTGELFF
CDR3nt: TGTGCCAGTAGTTCTGGCGGAGAGAACACCGGGGAGCTGTTTTTT
len: 15
d_gene: .
j_gene: TRBJ2-2
abundance: .
v_gene: TRBV19

CDR3aa: CASSPRREGNYGYTF
CDR3nt: TGTGCCAGCAGCCCGCGCCGTGAGGGAAACTATGGCTACACCTTC
len: 15
d_gene: .
j_gene: TRBJ1-2
abundance: .
v_gene: TRBV11-1

CDR3aa: CASSSYASVSYEQYF
CDR3nt: TGTGCCAGCAGCTCCTACGCTAGCGTCTCCTACGAGCAGTACTTC
len: 15
d_gene: .
j_gene: TRBJ2-7
abundance: .
v_gene: TRBV7-9

CDR3aa: CASSQDLDTEAFF
CDR3nt: TGTGCCAGCAGCCAAGATTTGGACACTGAAGCTTTCTTT
len: 13
d_gene: .
j_gene: TRBJ1-1
abundance: .
v_gene: TRBV5-4

CDR3aa: CATNGDTGELFF
CDR3nt: TGTGCCACCAACGGGGACACCGGGGAGCTGTTTTTT
len: 12
d_gene: .
j_gene: TRBJ2-2
abundance: .
v_gene: TRBV27

CDR3aa: CASYPGGDEGKLFF
CDR3nt: TGTGCCAGCTACCCCGGGGGGGATGAGGGAAAACTGTTTTTT
len: 14
d_gene: .
j_gene: TRBJ1-4
abundance: .
v_gene: TRBV4-2

CDR3aa: CASSYTRGTEAFF
CDR3nt: TGTGCCAGCAGTTACACGAGAGGAACTGAAGCTTTCTTT
len: 13
d_gene: .
j_gene: TRBJ1-1
abundance: .
v_gene: TRBV6-5

CDR3aa: CAWSLGQGAGELFF
CDR3nt: TGTGCCTGGAGTTTGGGACAGGGGGCCGGGGAGCTGTTTTTT
len: 14
d_gene: TRBD1
j_gene: TRBJ2-2
abundance: .
v_gene: TRBV30

CDR3aa: CASSSRQGPTFF
CDR3nt: TGTGCCAGCAGTTCACGACAGGGCCCTACGTTCTTC
len: 12
d_gene: TRBD1
j_gene: TRBJ2-1
abundance: few
v_gene: TRBV11-2

CDR3aa: CASKIVDTQYF
CDR3nt: TGTGCCAGTAAGATTGTGGATACGCAGTATTTT
len: 11
d_gene: .
j_gene: TRBJ2-3
abundance: .
v_gene: TRBV19

CDR3aa: CASSQVTENYEQYF
CDR3nt: TGCGCCAGCAGCCAAGTGACAGAGAACTACGAGCAGTACTTC
len: 14
d_gene: .
j_gene: TRBJ2-7
abundance: .
v_gene: TRBV4-1

CDR3aa: CASSYTSGVANIQYF
CDR3nt: TGTGCCAGTAGTTATACTAGCGGGGTAGCAAACATTCAGTACTTC
len: 15
d_gene: TRBD2
j_gene: TRBJ2-4
abundance: .
v_gene: TRBV19

CDR3aa: CASSWGTGSNQPQHF
CDR3nt: TGTGCCAGCAGCTGGGGGACAGGAAGCAATCAGCCCCAGCATTTT
len: 15
d_gene: TRBD1
j_gene: TRBJ1-5
abundance: few
v_gene: TRBV11-2

CDR3aa: CASSPGASTDTQYF
CDR3nt: TGTGCCAGCAGCCCTGGCGCTAGCACAGATACGCAGTATTTT
len: 14
d_gene: .
j_gene: TRBJ2-3
abundance: .
v_gene: TRBV7-9